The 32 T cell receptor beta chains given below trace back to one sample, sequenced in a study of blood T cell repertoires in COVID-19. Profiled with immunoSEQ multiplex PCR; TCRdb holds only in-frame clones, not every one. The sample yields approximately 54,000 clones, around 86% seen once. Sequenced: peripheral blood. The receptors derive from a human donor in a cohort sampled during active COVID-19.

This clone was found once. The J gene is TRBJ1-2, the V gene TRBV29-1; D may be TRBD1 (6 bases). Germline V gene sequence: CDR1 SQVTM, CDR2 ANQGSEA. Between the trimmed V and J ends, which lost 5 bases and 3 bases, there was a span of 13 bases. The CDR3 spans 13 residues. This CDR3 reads CSVQRQGHYGYTF. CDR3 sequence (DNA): TGCAGCGTTCAGCGGCAGGGGCACTATGGCTACACCTTC.

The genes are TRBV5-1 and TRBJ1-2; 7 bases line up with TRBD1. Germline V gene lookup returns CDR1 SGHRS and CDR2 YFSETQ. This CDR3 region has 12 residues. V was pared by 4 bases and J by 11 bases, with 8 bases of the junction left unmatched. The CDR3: CASSPDREEYTF. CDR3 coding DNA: TGCGCCAGCAGCCCAGACAGGGAGGAATACACCTTC. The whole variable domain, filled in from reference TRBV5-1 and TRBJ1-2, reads KAGVTQTPRYLIKTRGQQVTLSCSPISGHRSVSWYQQTPGQGLQFLFEYFSETQRNKGNFPGRFSGRQFSNSRSEMNVSTLELGDSALYLCASSPDREEYTFGSGTRLTVV.

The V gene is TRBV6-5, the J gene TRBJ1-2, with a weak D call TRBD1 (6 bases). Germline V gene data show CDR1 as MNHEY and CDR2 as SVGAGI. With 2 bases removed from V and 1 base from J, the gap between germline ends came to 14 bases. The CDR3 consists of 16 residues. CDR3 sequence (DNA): TGTGCCAGCAGTTACGTGGTGGGGGCAGATAACTATGGCTACACCTTC. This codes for CASSYVVGADNYGYTF.

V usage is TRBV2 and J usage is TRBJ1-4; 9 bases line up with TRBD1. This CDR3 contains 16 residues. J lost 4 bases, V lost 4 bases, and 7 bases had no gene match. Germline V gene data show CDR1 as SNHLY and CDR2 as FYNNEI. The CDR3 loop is CASSVTGGHFNEKLFF. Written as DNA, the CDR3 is TGTGCCAGCAGTGTTACAGGGGGCCATTTTAATGAAAAACTGTTTTTT.

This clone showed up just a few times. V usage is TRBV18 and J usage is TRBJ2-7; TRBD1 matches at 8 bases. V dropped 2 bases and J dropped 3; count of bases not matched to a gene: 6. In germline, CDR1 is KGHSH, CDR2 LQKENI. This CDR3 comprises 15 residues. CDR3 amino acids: CASSPSRDRGYEQYF. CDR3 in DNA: TGTGCCAGCTCACCAAGTAGAGACAGGGGCTACGAGCAGTACTTC.

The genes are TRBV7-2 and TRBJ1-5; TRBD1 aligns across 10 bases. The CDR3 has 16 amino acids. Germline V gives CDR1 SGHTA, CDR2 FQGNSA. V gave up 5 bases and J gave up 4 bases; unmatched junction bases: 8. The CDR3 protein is CASSPHGTGVNQPQHF. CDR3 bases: TGTGCCAGCAGCCCTCACGGGACAGGGGTAAATCAGCCCCAGCATTTT.

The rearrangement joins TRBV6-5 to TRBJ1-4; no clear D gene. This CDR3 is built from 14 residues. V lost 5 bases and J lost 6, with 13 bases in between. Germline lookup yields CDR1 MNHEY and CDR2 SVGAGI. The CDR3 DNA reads TGTGCCAGCAGTCCTAATTGGTCGGATGAAAAACTGTTTTTT. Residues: CASSPNWSDEKLFF.

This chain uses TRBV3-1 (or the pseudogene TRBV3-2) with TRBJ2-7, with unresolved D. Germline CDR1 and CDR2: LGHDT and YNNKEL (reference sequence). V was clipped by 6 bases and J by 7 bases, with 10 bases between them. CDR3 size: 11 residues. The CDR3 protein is CASSPAREQYF. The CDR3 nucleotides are TGTGCCAGCAGTCCGGCGAGGGAGCAGTACTTC.

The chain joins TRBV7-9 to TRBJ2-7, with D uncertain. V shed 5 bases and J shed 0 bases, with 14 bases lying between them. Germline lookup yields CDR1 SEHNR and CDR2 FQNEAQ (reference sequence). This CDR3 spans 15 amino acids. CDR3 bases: TGTGCCAGCAGCGCCAGAGGTAGGAGCTCCTACGAGCAGTACTTC. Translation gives CASSARGRSSYEQYF. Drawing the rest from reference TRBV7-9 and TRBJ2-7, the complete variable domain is DTGVSQNPRHKITKRGQNVTFRCDPISEHNRLYWYRQTLGQGPEFLTYFQNEAQLEKSRLLSDRFSAERPKGSFSTLEIQRTEQGDSAMYLCASSARGRSSYEQYFGPGTRLTVT.

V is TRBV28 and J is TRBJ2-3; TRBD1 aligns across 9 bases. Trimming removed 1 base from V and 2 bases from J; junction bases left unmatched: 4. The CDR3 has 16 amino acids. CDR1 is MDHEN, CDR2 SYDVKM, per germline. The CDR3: CASSLYRGQSTDTQYF. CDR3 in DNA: TGTGCCAGCAGTTTATACAGGGGGCAATCCACAGATACGCAGTATTTT.

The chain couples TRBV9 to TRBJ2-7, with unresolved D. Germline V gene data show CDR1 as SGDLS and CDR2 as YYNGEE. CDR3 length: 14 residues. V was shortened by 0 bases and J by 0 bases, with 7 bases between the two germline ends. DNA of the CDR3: TGTGCCAGCAGCGTAGTATGGAGCTCCTACGAGCAGTACTTC. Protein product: CASSVVWSSYEQYF. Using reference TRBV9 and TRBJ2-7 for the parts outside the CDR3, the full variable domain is DSGVTQTPKHLITATGQRVTLRCSPRSGDLSVYWYQQSLDQGLQFLIQYYNGEERAKGNILERFSAQQFPDLHSELNLSSLELGDSALYFCASSVVWSSYEQYFGPGTRLTVT.

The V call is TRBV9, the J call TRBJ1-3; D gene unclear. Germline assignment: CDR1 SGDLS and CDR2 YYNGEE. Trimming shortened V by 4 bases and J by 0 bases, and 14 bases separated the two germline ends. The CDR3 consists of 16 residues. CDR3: CASSPRAGSSGNTIYF. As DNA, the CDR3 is TGTGCCAGCAGCCCTCGCGCGGGAAGCTCTGGAAACACCATATATTTT.

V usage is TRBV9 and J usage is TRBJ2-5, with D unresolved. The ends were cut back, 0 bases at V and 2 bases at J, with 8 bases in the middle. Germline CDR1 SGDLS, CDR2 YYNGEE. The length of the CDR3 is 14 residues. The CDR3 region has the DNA TGTGCCAGCAGCGTAGGAGGAAGGCAAGAGACCCAGTACTTC. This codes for CASSVGGRQETQYF.

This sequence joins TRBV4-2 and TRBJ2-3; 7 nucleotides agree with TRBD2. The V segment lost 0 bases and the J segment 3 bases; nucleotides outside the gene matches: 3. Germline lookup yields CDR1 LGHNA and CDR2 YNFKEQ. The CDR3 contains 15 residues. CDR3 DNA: TGTGCCAGCAGCCAAGATCGCGGGAGTACAGATACGCAGTATTTT. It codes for CASSQDRGSTDTQYF.

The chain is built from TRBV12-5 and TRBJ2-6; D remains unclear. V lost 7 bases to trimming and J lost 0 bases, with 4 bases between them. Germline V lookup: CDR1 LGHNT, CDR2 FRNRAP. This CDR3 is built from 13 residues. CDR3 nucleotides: TGTGCTAGTGCTAACTCTGGGGCCAACGTCCTGACTTTC. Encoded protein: CASANSGANVLTF.

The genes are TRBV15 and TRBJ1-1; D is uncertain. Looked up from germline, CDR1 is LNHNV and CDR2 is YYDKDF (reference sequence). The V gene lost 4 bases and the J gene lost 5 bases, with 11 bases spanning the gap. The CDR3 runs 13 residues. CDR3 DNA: TGTGCCACCAGCATCCGAAGAGGGACTGAAGCTTTCTTT. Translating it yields CATSIRRGTEAFF. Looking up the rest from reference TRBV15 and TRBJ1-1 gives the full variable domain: DAMVIQNPRYQVTQFGKPVTLSCSQTLNHNVMYWYQQKSSQAPKLLFHYYDKDFNNEADTPDNFQSRRPNTSFCFLDIRSPGLGDTAMYLCATSIRRGTEAFFGQGTRLTVV.

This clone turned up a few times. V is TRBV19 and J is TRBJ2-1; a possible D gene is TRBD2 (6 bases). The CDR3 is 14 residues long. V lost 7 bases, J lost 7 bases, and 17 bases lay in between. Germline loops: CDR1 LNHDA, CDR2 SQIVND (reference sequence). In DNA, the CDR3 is TGTGCCAGTAAAGTGCGGGATTGGTTGAATGAGCAGTTCTTC. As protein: CASKVRDWLNEQFF.

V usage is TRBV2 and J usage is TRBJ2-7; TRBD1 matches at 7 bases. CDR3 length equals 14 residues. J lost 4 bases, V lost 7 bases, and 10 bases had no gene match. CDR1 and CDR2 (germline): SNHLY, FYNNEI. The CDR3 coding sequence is TGTGCCAGCAAACACGACAGGGTACGATACGAGCAGTACTTC. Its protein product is CASKHDRVRYEQYF. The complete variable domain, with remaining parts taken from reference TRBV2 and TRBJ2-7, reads EPEVTQTPSHQVTQMGQEVILRCVPISNHLYFYWYRQILGQKVEFLVSFYNNEISEKSEIFDDQFSVERPDGSNFTLKIRSTKLEDSAMYFCASKHDRVRYEQYFGPGTRLTVT.

CDR3 sequence reads: CASSFRGQGARGYTF. The CDR3 DNA follows: TGTGCCAGCAGTTTTCGCGGACAGGGGGCAAGAGGCTACACCTTC. The rearrangement uses TRBV27 and TRBJ1-2; 11 bases align to TRBD1. The CDR3 contains 15 residues. Germline CDR1 MNHEY, CDR2 SMNVEV (reference sequence). J was trimmed by 8 bases and V by 3 bases; bases with no gene match: 8.

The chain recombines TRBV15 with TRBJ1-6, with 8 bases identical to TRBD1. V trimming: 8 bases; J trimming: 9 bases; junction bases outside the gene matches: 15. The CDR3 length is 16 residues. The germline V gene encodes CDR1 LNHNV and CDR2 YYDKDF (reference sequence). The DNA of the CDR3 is TGTGCCACCTCCACAGGGGGGGAAATAAGAGCTTCACCCCTCCACTTT. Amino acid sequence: CATSTGGEIRASPLHF. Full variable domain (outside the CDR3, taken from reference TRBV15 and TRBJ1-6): DAMVIQNPRYQVTQFGKPVTLSCSQTLNHNVMYWYQQKSSQAPKLLFHYYDKDFNNEADTPDNFQSRRPNTSFCFLDIRSPGLGDTAMYLCATSTGGEIRASPLHFGNGTRLTVT.

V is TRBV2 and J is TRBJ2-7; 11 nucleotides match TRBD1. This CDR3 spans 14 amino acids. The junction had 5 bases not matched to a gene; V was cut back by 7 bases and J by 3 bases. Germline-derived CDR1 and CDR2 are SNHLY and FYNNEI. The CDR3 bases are TGTGCCAGCAATCGGGACAGGGGGTACTACGAGCAGTACTTC. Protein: CASNRDRGYYEQYF.

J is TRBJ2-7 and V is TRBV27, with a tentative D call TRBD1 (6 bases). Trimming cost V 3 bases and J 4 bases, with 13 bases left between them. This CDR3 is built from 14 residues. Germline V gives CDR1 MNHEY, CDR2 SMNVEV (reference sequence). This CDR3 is CASSLTGWSYEQYF. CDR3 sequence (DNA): TGTGCCAGCAGTTTGACAGGATGGTCTTACGAGCAGTACTTC.

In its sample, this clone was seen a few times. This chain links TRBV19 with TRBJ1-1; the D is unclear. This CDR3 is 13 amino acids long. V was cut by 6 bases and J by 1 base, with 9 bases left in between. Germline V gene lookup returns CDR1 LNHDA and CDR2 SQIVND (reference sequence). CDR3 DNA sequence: TGTGCCAGTAGCCCCACTCAGAACACTGAAGCTTTCTTT. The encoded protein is CASSPTQNTEAFF.

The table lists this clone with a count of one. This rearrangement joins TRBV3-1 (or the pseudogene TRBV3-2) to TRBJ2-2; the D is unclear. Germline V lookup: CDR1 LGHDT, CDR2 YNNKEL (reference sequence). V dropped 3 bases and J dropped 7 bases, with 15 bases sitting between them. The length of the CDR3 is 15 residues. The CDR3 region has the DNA TGTGCCAGCAGCCATAGTCGGAGAGGTGGCGGGGAGCTGTTTTTT. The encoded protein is CASSHSRRGGGELFF.

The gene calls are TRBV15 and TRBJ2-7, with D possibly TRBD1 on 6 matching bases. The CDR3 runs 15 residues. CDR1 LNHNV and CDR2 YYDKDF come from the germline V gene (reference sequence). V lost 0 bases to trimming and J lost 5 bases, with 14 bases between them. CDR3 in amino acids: CATSRDKGGLHEQYF. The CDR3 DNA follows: TGTGCCACCAGCAGAGATAAAGGGGGTTTGCACGAGCAGTACTTC.

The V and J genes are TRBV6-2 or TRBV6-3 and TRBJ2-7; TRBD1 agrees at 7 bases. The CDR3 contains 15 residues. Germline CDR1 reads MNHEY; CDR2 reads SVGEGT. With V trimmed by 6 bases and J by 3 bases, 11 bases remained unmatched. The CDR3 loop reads CASSQTGAAFYEQYF. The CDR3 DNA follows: TGTGCCAGCAGCCAAACAGGGGCCGCCTTCTACGAGCAGTACTTC.

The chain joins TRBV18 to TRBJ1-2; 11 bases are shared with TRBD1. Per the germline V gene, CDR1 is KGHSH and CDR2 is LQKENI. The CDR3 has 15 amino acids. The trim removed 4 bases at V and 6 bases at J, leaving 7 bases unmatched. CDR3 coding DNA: TGTGCCAGCTCACTACCGGACAGGGGGCCAAATGGCTACACCTTC. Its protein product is CASSLPDRGPNGYTF.

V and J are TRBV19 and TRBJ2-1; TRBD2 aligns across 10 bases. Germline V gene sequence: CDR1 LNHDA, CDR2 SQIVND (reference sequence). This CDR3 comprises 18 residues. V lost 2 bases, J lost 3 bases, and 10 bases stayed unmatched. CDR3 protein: CASSIPRGAGGDYNEQFF. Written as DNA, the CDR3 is TGTGCCAGTAGTATACCCCGGGGAGCGGGAGGGGACTACAATGAGCAGTTCTTC. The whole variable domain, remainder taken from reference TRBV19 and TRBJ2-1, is DGGITQSPKYLFRKEGQNVTLSCEQNLNHDAMYWYRQDPGQGLRLIYYSQIVNDFQKGDIAEGYSVSREKKESFPLTVTSAQKNPTAFYLCASSIPRGAGGDYNEQFFGPGTRLTVL.

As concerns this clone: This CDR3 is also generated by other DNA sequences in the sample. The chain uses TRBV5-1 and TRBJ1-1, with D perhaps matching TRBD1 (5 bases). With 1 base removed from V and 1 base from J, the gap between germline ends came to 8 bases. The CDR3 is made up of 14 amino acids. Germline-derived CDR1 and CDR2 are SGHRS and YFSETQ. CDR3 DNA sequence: TGCGCCAGCAGCTTGACAGGTCCGAACACTGAAGCTTTCTTT. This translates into CASSLTGPNTEAFF.

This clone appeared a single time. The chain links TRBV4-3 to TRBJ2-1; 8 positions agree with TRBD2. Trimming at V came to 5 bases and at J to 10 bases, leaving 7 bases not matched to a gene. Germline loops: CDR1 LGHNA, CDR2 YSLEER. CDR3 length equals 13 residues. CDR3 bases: TGCGCCAGCAGCTCCCGGGGGGGGCTGGAGCAGTTCTTC. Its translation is CASSSRGGLEQFF.

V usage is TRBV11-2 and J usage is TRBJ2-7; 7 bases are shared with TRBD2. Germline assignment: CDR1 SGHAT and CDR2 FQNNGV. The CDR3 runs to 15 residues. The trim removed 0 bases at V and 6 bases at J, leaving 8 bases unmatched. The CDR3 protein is CASSLDLPGGSEQYF. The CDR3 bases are TGTGCCAGCAGCTTAGATTTACCGGGGGGTTCCGAGCAGTACTTC.

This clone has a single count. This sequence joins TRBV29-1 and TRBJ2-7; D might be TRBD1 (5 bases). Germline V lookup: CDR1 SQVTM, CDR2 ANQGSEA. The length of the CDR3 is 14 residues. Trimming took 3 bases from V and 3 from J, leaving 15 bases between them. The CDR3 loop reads CSVDGGRAYYEQYF. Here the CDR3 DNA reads TGCAGCGTTGATGGCGGCAGGGCATACTACGAGCAGTACTTC.